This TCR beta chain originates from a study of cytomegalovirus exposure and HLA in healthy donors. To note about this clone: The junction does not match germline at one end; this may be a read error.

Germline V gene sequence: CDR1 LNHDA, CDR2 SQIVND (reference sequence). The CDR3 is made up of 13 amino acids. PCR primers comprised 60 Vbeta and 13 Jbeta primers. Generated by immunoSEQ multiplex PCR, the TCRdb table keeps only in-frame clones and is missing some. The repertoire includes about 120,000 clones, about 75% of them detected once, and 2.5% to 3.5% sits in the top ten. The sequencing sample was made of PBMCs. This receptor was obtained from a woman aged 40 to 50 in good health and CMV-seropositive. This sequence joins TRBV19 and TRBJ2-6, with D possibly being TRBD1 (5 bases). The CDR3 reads CASMRPGANVLIF. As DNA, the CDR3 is TGTGCCAGTATGAGGCCTGGGGCCAACGTCCTGATTTTC. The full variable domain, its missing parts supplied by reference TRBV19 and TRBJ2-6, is DGGITQSPKYLFRKEGQNVTLSCEQNLNHDAMYWYRQDPGQGLRLIYYSQIVNDFQKGDIAEGYSVSREKKESFPLTVTSAQKNPTAFYLCASMRPGANVLIFGAGSRLTVL.